This TCR beta chain was sequenced during a study of blood T cell repertoires in COVID-19. Study details: The samples span acute and convalescent COVID-19 from the United States, Italy and Spain. Sources were T cells, B-cell-depleted T cells, or PBMCs; the material itself was cDNA or gDNA.

The V end lost 4 bases, the J end lost 2 bases, and 11 bases lay between the germline ends. The CDR3 length is 14 residues. In germline, CDR1 is MDHEN, CDR2 SYDVKM. Per the original methods: Estimation of nucleated cell counts was performed using reference gene primer amplification. Libraries were prepared by immunoSEQ multiplex PCR; TCRdb keeps only in-frame clonotypes and omits some of them. V, J and clone size were drawn from that table, and D and trimming were deduced from the DNA. The sample carries more than 110,000 clones, approximately 85% recorded once. Sequencing input: peripheral blood. The TCR comes from a man aged 50 to 59 with acute or convalescent COVID-19. The chain links TRBV28 to TRBJ2-5; D is ambiguous. The CDR3 region is CASSSSGQQETQYF. The CDR3, as DNA: TGTGCCAGCAGTTCTTCAGGCCAGCAAGAGACCCAGTACTTC.